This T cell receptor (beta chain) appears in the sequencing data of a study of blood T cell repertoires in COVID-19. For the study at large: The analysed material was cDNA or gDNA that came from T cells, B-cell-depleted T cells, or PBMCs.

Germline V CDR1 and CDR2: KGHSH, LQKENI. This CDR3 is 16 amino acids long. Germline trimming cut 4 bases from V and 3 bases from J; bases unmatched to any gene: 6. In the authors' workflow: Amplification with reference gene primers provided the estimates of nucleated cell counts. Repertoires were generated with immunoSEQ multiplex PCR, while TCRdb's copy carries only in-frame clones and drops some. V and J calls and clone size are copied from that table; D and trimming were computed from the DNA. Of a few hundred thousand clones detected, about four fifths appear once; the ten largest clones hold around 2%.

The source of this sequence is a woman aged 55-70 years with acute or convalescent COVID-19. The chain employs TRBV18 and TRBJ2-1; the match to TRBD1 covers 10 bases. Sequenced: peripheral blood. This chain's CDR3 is CASSLPRTGGYNEQFF. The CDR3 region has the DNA TGTGCCAGCTCACTCCCCCGGACAGGGGGCTACAATGAGCAGTTCTTC.